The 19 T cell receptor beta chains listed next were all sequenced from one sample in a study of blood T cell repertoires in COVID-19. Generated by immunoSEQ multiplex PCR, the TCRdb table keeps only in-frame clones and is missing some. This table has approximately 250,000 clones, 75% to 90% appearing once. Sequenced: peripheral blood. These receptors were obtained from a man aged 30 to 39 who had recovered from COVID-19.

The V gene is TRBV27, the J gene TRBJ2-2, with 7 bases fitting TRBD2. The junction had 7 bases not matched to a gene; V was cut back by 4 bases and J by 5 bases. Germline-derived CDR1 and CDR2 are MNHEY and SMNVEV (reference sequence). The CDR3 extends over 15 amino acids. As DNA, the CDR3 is TGTGCCAGCAGTTGGGCGGGGGTAGGAACCGGGGAGCTGTTTTTT. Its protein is CASSWAGVGTGELFF.

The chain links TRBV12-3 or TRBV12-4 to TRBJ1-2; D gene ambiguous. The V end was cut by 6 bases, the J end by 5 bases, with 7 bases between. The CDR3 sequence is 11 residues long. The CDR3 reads CASSLPYGYTF. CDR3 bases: TGTGCCAGCAGCCTTCCGTATGGCTACACCTTC.

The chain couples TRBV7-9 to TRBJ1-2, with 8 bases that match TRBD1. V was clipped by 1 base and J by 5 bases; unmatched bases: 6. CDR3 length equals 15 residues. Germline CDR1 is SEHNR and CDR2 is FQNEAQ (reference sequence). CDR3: CASSLDRGTGYGYTF. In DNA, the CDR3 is TGTGCCAGCAGCTTAGACAGGGGGACGGGTTATGGCTACACCTTC.

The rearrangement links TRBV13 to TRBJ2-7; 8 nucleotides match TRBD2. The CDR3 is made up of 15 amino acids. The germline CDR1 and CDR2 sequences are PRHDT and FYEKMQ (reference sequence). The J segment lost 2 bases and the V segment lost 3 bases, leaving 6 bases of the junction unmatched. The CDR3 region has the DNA TGTGCCAGCAGCTTCGGGGTAGCGGGGACCTACGAGCAGTACTTC. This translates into CASSFGVAGTYEQYF.

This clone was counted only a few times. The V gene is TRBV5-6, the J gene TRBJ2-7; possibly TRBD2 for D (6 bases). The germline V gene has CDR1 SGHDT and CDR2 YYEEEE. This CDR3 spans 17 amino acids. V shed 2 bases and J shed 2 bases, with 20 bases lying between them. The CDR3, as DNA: TGTGCCAGCAGCTTCTCGCTAGGGACTTTCAAAACCTACGAGCAGTACTTC. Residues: CASSFSLGTFKTYEQYF.

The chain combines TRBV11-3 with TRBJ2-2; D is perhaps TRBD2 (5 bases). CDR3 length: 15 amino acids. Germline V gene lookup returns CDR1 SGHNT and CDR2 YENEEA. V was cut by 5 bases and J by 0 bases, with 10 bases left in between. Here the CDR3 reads CASSRTGTNTGELFF. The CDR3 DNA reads TGTGCCAGCAGCCGGACGGGAACGAACACCGGGGAGCTGTTTTTT.

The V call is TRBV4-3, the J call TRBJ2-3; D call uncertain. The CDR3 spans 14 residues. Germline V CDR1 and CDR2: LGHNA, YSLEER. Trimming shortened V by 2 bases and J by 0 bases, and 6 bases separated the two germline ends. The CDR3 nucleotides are TGCGCCAGCAGCCAAATTACTAGCACAGATACGCAGTATTTT. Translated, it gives CASSQITSTDTQYF.

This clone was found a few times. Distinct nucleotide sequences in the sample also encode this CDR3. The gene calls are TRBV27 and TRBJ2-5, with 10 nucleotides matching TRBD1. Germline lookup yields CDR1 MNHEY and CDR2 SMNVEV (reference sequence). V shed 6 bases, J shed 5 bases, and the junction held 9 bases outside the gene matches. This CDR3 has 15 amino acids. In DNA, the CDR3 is TGTGCCAGCAGCCATAGGGACAGGGGTCGGGAGACCCAGTACTTC. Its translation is CASSHRDRGRETQYF.

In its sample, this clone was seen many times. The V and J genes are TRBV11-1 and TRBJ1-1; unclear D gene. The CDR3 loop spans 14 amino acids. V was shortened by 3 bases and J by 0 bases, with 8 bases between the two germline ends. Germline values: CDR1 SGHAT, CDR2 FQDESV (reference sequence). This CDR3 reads CASSFGVMNTEAFF. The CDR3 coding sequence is TGTGCCAGCAGCTTCGGAGTAATGAACACTGAAGCTTTCTTT.

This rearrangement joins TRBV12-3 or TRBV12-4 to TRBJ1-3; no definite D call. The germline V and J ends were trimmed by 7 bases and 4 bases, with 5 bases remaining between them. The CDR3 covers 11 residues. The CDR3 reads CASTVGNTIYF. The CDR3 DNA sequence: TGTGCCAGCACGGTGGGAAACACCATATATTTT.

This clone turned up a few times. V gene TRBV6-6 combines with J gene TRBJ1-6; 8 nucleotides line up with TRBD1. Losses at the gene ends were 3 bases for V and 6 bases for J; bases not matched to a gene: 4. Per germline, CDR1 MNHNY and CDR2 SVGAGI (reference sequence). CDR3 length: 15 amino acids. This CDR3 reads CASSYYDRGNSPLHF. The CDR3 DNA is TGTGCCAGCAGTTATTACGACAGGGGTAATTCACCCCTCCACTTT.

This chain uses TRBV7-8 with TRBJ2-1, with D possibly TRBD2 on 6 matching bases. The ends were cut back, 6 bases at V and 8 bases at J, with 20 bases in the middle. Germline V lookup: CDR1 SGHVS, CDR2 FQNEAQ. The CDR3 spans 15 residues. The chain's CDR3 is CASSRSSEGPYEQFF. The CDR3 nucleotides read TGTGCCAGCAGTCGGTCTAGCGAGGGGCCGTATGAGCAGTTCTTC.

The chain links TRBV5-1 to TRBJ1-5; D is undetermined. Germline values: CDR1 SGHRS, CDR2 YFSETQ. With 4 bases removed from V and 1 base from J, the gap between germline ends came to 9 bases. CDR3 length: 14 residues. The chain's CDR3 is CASSGEGSNQPQHF. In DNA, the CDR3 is TGCGCCAGCAGCGGGGAGGGAAGCAATCAGCCCCAGCATTTT.

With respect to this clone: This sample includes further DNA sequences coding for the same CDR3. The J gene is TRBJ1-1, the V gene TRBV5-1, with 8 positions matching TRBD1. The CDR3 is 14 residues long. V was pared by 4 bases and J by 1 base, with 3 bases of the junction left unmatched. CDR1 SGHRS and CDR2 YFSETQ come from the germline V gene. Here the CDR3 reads CASSLQGGNTEAFF. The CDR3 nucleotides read TGCGCCAGCAGCCTACAGGGGGGGAACACTGAAGCTTTCTTT.

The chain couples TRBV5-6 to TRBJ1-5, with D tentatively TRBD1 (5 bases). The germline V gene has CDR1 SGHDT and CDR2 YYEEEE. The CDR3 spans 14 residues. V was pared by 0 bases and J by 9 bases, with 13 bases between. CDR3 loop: CASSLGASQGPQHF. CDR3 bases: TGTGCCAGCAGCTTGGGGGCCTCGCAGGGGCCCCAGCATTTT.

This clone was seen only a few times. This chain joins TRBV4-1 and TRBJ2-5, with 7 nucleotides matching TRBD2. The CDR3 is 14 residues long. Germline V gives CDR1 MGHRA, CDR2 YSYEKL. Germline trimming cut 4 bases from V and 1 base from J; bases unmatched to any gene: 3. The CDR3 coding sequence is TGCGCCAGCAGCCGGGGACTATCCCAAGAGACCCAGTACTTC. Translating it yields CASSRGLSQETQYF.

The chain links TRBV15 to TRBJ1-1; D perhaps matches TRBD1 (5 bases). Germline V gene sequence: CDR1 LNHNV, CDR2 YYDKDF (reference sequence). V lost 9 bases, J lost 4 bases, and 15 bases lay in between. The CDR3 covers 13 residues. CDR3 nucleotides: TGTGCCACTGGTAGACAGCGAGGCACTGAAGCTTTCTTT. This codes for CATGRQRGTEAFF.

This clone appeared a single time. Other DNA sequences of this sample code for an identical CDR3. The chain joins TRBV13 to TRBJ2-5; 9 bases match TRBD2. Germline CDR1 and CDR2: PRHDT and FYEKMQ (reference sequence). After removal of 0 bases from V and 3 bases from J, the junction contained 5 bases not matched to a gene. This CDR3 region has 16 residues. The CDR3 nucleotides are TGTGCCAGCAGCTTAGGGGGCGGGGGGGATGAAGAGACCCAGTACTTC. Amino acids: CASSLGGGGDEETQYF.

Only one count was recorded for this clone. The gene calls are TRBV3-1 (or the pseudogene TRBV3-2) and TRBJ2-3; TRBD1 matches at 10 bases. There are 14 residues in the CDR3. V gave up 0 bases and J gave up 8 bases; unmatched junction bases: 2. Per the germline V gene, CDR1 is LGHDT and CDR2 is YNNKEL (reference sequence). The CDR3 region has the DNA TGTGCCAGCAGCCAAGATTGGGACAGGGGTACGCAGTATTTT. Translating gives CASSQDWDRGTQYF.